This TCR beta chain was observed in a study of cytomegalovirus exposure and HLA in healthy donors. J lost 5 bases, V lost 1 base, and 9 bases had no gene match. The CDR3 totals 16 residues. The V gene's germline CDR1 is KGHSH and CDR2 LQKENI. TCRdb keeps only in-frame clones here, not all; method: immunoSEQ multiplex PCR. There are over 55,000 clones in the sample; 90% occur only once, and around 2.9% lies in the top ten. Sequencing was performed on PBMCs. This chain links TRBV18 with TRBJ2-5, with TRBD2 identical over 8 bases. The receptor comes from a man aged 18 to 29 in good health and CMV-seronegative. Here the CDR3 DNA reads TGTGCCAGCTCACCACGGGAACTAGCGGCCTCGGAGACCCAGTACTTC. Protein sequence: CASSPRELAASETQYF.